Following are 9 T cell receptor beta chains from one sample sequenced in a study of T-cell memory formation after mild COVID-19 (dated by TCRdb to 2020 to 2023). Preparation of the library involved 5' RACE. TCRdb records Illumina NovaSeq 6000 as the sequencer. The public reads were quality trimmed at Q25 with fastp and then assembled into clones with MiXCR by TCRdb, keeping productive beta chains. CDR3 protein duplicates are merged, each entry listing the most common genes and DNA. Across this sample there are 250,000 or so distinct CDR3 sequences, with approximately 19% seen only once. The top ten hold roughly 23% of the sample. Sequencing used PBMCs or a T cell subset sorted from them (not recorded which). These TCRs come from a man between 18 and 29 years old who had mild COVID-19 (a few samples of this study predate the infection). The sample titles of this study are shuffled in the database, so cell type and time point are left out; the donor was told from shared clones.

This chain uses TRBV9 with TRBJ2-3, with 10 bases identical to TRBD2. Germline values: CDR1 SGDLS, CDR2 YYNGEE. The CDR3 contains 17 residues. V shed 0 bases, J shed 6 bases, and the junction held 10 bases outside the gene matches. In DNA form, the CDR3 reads TGTGCCAGCAGCGTAGCCCTAGCGGGGGCCTCAGCGGATACGCAGTATTTT. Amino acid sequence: CASSVALAGASADTQYF.

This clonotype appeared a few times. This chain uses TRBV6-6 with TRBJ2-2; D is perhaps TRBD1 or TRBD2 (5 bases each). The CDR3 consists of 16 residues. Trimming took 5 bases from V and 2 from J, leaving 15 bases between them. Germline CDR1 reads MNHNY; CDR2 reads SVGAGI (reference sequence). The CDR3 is CASSPPGRTNTGELFF. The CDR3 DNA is TGTGCCAGCAGTCCCCCGGGGCGGACAAACACCGGGGAGCTGTTTTTT.

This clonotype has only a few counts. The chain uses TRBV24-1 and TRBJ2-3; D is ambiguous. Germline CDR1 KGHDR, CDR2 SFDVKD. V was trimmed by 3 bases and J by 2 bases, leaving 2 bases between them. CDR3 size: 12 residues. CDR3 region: CATSDTTDTQYF. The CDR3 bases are TGTGCCACCAGTGATACCACAGATACGCAGTATTTT.

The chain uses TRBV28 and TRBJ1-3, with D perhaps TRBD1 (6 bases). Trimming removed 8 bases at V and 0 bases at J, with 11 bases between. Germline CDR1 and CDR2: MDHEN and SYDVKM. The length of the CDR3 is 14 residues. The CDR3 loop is CASRDTNSGNTIYF. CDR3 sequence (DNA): TGTGCCAGCCGGGACACCAACTCTGGAAACACCATATATTTT.

The CDR3 region is CASRLAGATNEQFF. The CDR3 DNA is TGTGCCAGCCGACTAGCGGGGGCAACAAATGAGCAGTTCTTC. The chain has TRBV6-2 or TRBV6-3 and TRBJ2-1; 12 positions agree with TRBD2. With 8 bases clipped from V and 7 bases from J, the junction kept 6 bases outside the gene matches. Germline V gene sequence: CDR1 MNHEY, CDR2 SVGEGT. This CDR3 is 14 amino acids long.

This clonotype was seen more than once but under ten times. The CDR3 loop reads CASSYGGFNQPQHF. As DNA, the CDR3 is TGTGCCAGCAGTTACGGGGGGTTCAATCAGCCCCAGCATTTT. The chain recombines TRBV6-6 with TRBJ1-5; TRBD1 might be the D (5 bases). CDR1 is MNHNY and CDR2 is SVGAGI in the germline V gene (reference sequence). The CDR3 contains 14 residues. Trimming stripped 2 bases from V and 3 bases from J, with 8 bases between.

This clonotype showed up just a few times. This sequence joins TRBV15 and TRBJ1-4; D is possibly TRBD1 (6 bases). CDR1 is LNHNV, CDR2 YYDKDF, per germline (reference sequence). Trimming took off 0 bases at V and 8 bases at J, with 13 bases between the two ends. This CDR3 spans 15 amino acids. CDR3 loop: CATSRESGAGEKLFF. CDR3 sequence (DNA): TGTGCCACCAGCAGAGAGTCAGGGGCGGGAGAAAAACTGTTTTTT. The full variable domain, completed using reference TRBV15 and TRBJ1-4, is DAMVIQNPRYQVTQFGKPVTLSCSQTLNHNVMYWYQQKSSQAPKLLFHYYDKDFNNEADTPDNFQSRRPNTSFCFLDIRSPGLGDTAMYLCATSRESGAGEKLFFGSGTQLSVL.

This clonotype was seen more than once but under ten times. This chain's CDR3 is CASSFLRAGGELFF. In DNA form, the CDR3 reads TGTGCCAGCAGTTTCCTGAGGGCGGGCGGGGAGCTGTTTTTT. V and J are TRBV12-3 or TRBV12-4 and TRBJ2-2; maybe TRBD2 (5 bases). CDR3 size: 14 residues. Trimming stripped 3 bases from V and 7 bases from J, with 12 bases between.

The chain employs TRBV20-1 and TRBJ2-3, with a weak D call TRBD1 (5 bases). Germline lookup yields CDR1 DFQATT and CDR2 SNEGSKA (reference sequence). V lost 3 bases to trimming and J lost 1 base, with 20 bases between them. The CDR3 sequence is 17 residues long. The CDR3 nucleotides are TGCAGTGCTAGTTCTCGGTTTGACAGCGAGGGCACAGATACGCAGTATTTT. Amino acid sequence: CSASSRFDSEGTDTQYF.